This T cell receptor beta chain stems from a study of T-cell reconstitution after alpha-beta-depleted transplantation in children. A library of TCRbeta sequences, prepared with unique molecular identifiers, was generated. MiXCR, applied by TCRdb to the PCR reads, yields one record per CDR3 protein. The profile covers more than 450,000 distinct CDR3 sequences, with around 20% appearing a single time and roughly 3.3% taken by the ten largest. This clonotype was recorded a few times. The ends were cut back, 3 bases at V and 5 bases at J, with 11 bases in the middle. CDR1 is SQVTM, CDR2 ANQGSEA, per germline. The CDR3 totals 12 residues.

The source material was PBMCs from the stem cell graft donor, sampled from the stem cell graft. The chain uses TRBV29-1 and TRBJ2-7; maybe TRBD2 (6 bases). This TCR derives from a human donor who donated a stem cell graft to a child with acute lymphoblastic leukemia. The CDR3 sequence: CSVEAGRNEQYF. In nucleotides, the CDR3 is TGCAGCGTTGAGGCAGGGAGGAACGAGCAGTACTTC.